The present T cell receptor beta chain was sequenced within a study of CD8+CD57+ T cells in acquired aplastic anemia. It was patients with CD8+CD57+ cell expansion by flow cytometry who were chosen for sequencing. Genomic DNA provided the template from which TCR beta VDJ and CDR3 profiles were obtained. A single record per CDR3 protein comes from TCRdb applying MiXCR to the reads. The data hold 400,000 to 600,000 distinct CDR3 sequences, with over 25% observed a single time. The CDR3 length is 8 residues. Germline-derived CDR1 and CDR2 are SGHDT and YYEEEE. This rearrangement joins TRBV5-6 to TRBJ2-7, with D unresolved. The sequencing input was sorted CD4+, CD8+, or CD8+CD57+ T cells (not recorded which) from PBMCs. The sequence was collected from a human donor with aplastic anemia. The CDR3 bases are TGTGACCGGTACGAGCAGTACTTC. This codes for CDRYEQYF.